This T cell receptor beta chain was found in a study of identical twins. V dropped 0 bases and J dropped 5; count of bases not matched to a gene: 5. The CDR3 spans 14 residues. Per germline, CDR1 DFQATT and CDR2 SNEGSKA (reference sequence). This clonotype was detected a few times. Antigen specificity is unknown. Study-wide points: Models underpredicted monozygotic twin sharing of out-of-frame TCR alpha. The analysis was cross-sectional rather than longitudinal within donors. The study found weaker excess twin sharing in beta out-of-frame sequences.

TCRdb used MiXCR to reprocess the 5' RACE reads, holding one entry per CDR3 protein. Of 450,000 or so distinct CDR3 sequences in the sample, 14% were seen once. There were only healthy Caucasians among the donors. The data were also submitted as part of a second study, on yellow fever vaccine responses in identical twins.

The specimen sequenced was CD4+ T cells sorted from blood. The chain couples TRBV20-1 to TRBJ2-7, with 9 nucleotides matching TRBD1. The receptor's source is a woman aged 18-29 years in good health. CDR3 amino acids: CSARDHRGQDEQYF. As DNA, the CDR3 is TGCAGTGCTAGAGATCACAGGGGGCAAGACGAGCAGTACTTC.